Listed below are T cell receptor beta chains from one sample, sequenced in a study of monozygotic twins with inflammatory bowel disease. No DNA is given; TCRdb re-called the 5' RACE reads and lists each CDR3 protein once. The listing records some 83,000 distinct CDR3 sequences. The sequenced sample was blood. These receptors all stem from a human donor with ulcerative colitis or Crohn's disease, or a healthy co-twin of an affected twin (not recorded which). Both conserved end residues are part of each CDR3.

J gene | V gene | CDR3 protein
TRBJ2-1 | TRBV10-3 | CAISDDHANNEQFF
TRBJ2-2 | TRBV27 | CASGTSGGANTGELFF
TRBJ1-2 | TRBV20-1 | CSARTENYGYTF
TRBJ1-2 | TRBV6-1 | CASPRAGSDGYTF
TRBJ1-1 | TRBV5-1 | CASSLFSGWPEAFF
TRBJ2-1 | TRBV6-2/TRBV6-3 | CASSHGTPTEFF
TRBJ2-3 | TRBV5-1 | CASSQGVTDTQYF
TRBJ1-1 | TRBV4-1 | CASSQERTRPDTEAFF
TRBJ1-2 | TRBV18 | CASSPQWGGDGYTF
TRBJ1-2 | TRBV7-2 | CASSPPGYGYTF
TRBJ2-1 | TRBV6-5 | CASSYSVDKDEQFF
TRBJ2-3 | TRBV12-3/TRBV12-4 | CASSLALGDTQYF
TRBJ2-5 | TRBV5-5 | CASSGWEGRETQYF
TRBJ1-3 | TRBV9 | CASSVGTASGNTIYF
TRBJ1-1 | TRBV5-1 | CASSLGGTGGTEAFF
TRBJ1-3 | TRBV5-1 | CASSSTGSHSGNTIYF
TRBJ1-2 | TRBV20-1 | CSARRGQTGEGYTF
TRBJ2-7 | TRBV3-1 | CASSQDEDKQYF
TRBJ1-2 | TRBV12-3/TRBV12-4 | CASSPTGQGARGYTF
TRBJ1-1 | TRBV20-1 | CSARGGHWDGMNTEAFF
TRBJ2-5 | TRBV20-1 | CSARDGAGGQETQYF
TRBJ2-4 | TRBV2 | CASSETYLAGGTKNIQYF
TRBJ2-3 | TRBV7-2 | CASSLLAATDTQYF
TRBJ2-1 | TRBV12-3/TRBV12-4 | CASGRVRHEQFF
TRBJ1-6 | TRBV5-1 | CASSLEARLSSYNSPLHF
TRBJ2-1 | TRBV5-1 | CASGTSKVINEQFF
TRBJ1-1 | TRBV5-1 | CASSFGGPDSGNTEAFF
TRBJ2-2 | TRBV11-2 | CASSLVGRGGPGELFF
TRBJ2-1 | TRBV5-8 | CASSSVGDEQFF
TRBJ2-5 | TRBV7-8 | CASSSDRQPQETQYF
TRBJ2-5 | TRBV5-1 | CASSLFGQALETQYF
TRBJ1-1 | TRBV15 | CATSREDREGTEAFF
TRBJ1-2 | TRBV20-1 | CSARDLLGGYYGYTF
TRBJ2-1 | TRBV5-1 | CASSLNVLGTSSYNEQFF
TRBJ2-7 | TRBV15 | CATSRDLYSSYEQYF
TRBJ2-7 | TRBV7-6 | CATLAGTRGENEQYF
TRBJ1-2 | TRBV24-1 | CATSELTLNYGYTF
TRBJ1-1 | TRBV6-5 | CASSSYTEAFF
TRBJ1-2 | TRBV18 | CASSPPHNAYGYTF
TRBJ2-5 | TRBV7-9 | CASSSVGGTQETQYF
TRBJ2-2 | TRBV25-1 | CASRLAGELFF
TRBJ2-2 | TRBV18 | CASSPPNTGELFF
TRBJ1-2 | TRBV6-6 | CASTQIQGTYGYTF
TRBJ1-3 | TRBV6-1 | CASSPGGADGNTIYF
TRBJ2-7 | TRBV20-1 | CSAPKTGISEQYF
TRBJ1-5 | TRBV7-2 | CASSSVWGQGAYQPQHF
TRBJ2-1 | TRBV6-5 | CASSSRGYNEQFF